A single T cell receptor (beta chain) is shown here with its context. Here immunoSEQ multiplex PCR was the method, and the copy in TCRdb shows in-frame clones only, minus some. The sample includes around 270,000 clones, about 87% seen only once; the top ten take roughly 4.9%. This entry is derived from a study of blood T cell repertoires in COVID-19. On the study more broadly: The study drew acute and convalescent COVID-19 samples from the United States, Italy and Spain. PBMCs, B-cell-depleted T cells, or T cells were the source of the cDNA or gDNA that made up the material.

The V and J ends lost 3 bases and 7 bases respectively, with 13 bases between them. Germline V gene sequence: CDR1 SGHTS, CDR2 YDEGEE. The CDR3 totals 14 residues. Sequencing was performed on peripheral blood. The V gene is TRBV5-8, the J gene TRBJ1-4; D is ambiguous. The receptor was isolated from a woman aged 60-70 years with COVID-19, enrolled during active disease. Written as DNA, the CDR3 is TGTGCCAGCAGCTCCCCATGGAGAGGTGAAAAACTGTTTTTT. Translating gives CASSSPWRGEKLFF. Based on the CDR3 plus reference TRBV5-8 and TRBJ1-4, the full variable domain is EAGVTQSPTHLIKTRGQQATLRCSPISGHTSVYWYQQALGLGLQFLLWYDEGEERNRGNFPPRFSGRQFPNYSSELNVNALELEDSALYLCASSSPWRGEKLFFGSGTQLSVL.